The rows below give T cell receptor beta chains drawn from one sample of a study of blood T cell repertoires in COVID-19. Assay used: immunoSEQ multiplex PCR; TCRdb lists only in-frame clones, some missing. Of some 200,000 clones in the sample, approximately 90% were seen once. Material: peripheral blood. Receptor source: a young woman who had recovered from COVID-19. Each CDR3 is given without its conserved first and last residue. Part of the rows lack a size; the others show once, few, many or a class for expanded clones.

TRBV9 | . | ASSPRTGETQY
TRBV5-4 | . | ASSTGQAMGYEQY
TRBV7-2 | . | ASSFWDSSGNTIY
TRBV4-3 | . | ASSQRQDPADEAF
TRBV24-1 | . | ATSGQLNEQF
TRBV7-3 | . | ASSLGYSSYNEQF
TRBV9 | . | ASSVGPGGGYT
TRBV19 | . | ASSMRAHLPEAF
TRBV3-1/TRBV3-2 | . | ASSPDPSGTGCRSPLH
TRBV7-2 | once | ASSLAGILEWNRGLVNEQF
TRBV5-1 | . | ASSSRSSGGGETQY
TRBV12-3/TRBV12-4 | . | ASSLWLGDEQF
TRBV9 | . | ASSDGLAGGKNEQF
TRBV19 | . | ASSPAGSNYGYT
TRBV10-3 | . | AISVGTGKDQPQH
TRBV9 | . | ASSDSGVSTDTQY
TRBV15 | . | ATSRGNSGSTDTQY
TRBV4-3 | . | ASSQERSLSSPLH
TRBV6-6 | . | ASGLERGAGETQY
TRBV12-5 | . | ASSPSGTMGGYT
TRBV5-4 | . | ASSQADRGYGYT
TRBV5-5 | . | ASGRQNTEAF
TRBV6-6 | . | ASSFQTGAPYGYT
TRBV27 | . | ASSSSTGPWSEAF
TRBV30 | once | AWGGDRTEAF
TRBV6-2/TRBV6-3 | . | ASSYSWGRTEAF
TRBV6-6 | . | ASSLGNQPQH
TRBV6-5 | . | ASSYGAGAYEQY
TRBV5-1 | once | ASSLGQTDTGELF
TRBV19 | . | ASRAQGAREKLF
TRBV21-1 | . | ASSKVATVYNEQF
TRBV3-1/TRBV3-2 | . | ASSQVGGTGRNEQF
TRBV18 | . | ASSPTLTAGGRETQY
TRBV30 | . | AWSRERQGQETQY
TRBV3-1/TRBV3-2 | . | ASSQDPTEAF
TRBV19 | . | ASSFKGANTEAF
TRBV19 | . | ASSRTGTSREQY